This TCR beta chain was identified during a study of shared clonotypes between healthy human individuals. General study findings and limits: Researchers found naive subsets generally carried larger estimated richness than memory subsets.

In the original analysis: Junction-only immunoSEQ sequences carried no quality scores, so filtering differed. Assay: immunoSEQ multiplex PCR; the TCRdb copy retains only in-frame clones and omits some. From that table come the V and J calls and clone size; the DNA was used to work out D and trimming. The sample gives about 980,000 clones, over 75% of which show up once; around 1.5% is in the top ten. Of note for this clone: Its antigen remains unidentified.

None of the donors, who were healthy HIV-negative adults, had recently had acute infections or vaccinations. Source material: memory CD4+ T cells sorted from blood. The subset here: CD45RA-negative fraction. This receptor was obtained from a man aged 18-30 years in good health.

This CDR3 reads CASSLARIISGNTIYF. In DNA, the CDR3 is TGTGCCAGCAGCTTAGCGCGGATCATCTCTGGAAACACCATATATTTT. V usage is TRBV7-2 and J usage is TRBJ1-3, with D unclear. Germline CDR1 is SGHTA and CDR2 is FQGNSA. This CDR3 is built from 16 residues. V was cut by 0 bases and J by 0 bases, with 9 bases left in between.